A single sample is the source of the 13 T cell receptor beta chains below, sequenced in a study of cytomegalovirus exposure and HLA in healthy donors. The data were produced by immunoSEQ multiplex PCR, yet TCRdb's version contains in-frame clones alone and is incomplete. In the table there are about 120,000 clones, 70% to 90% of which are singletons. The sample consisted of PBMCs. The receptors originated from a man between 18 and 35 years old in good health and CMV-seronegative.

This clone appeared a single time. The genes are TRBV7-9 and TRBJ1-4, with TRBD1 matching over 11 bases. CDR3 size: 15 residues. Germline CDR1 SEHNR, CDR2 FQNEAQ (reference sequence). Trimming at V came to 2 bases and at J to 10 bases, leaving 6 bases not matched to a gene. This chain's CDR3 is CASSLPGTGGAKLFF. The CDR3 DNA reads TGTGCCAGCAGCTTACCGGGGACAGGGGGTGCAAAACTGTTTTTT. The full variable domain, in which reference TRBV7-9 and TRBJ1-4 provide the parts outside the CDR3, is DTGVSQNPRHKITKRGQNVTFRCDPISEHNRLYWYRQTLGQGPEFLTYFQNEAQLEKSRLLSDRFSAERPKGSFSTLEIQRTEQGDSAMYLCASSLPGTGGAKLFFGSGTQLSVL.

This chain uses TRBV7-9 with TRBJ1-3, with 8 bases lining up with TRBD1. Germline V lookup: CDR1 SEHNR, CDR2 FQNEAQ (reference sequence). J was trimmed by 0 bases and V by 5 bases; bases with no gene match: 6. The CDR3 runs 16 residues. The CDR3 loop is CASSKNRGNSGNTIYF. CDR3 nucleotides: TGTGCCAGCAGCAAGAACAGGGGGAACTCTGGAAACACCATATATTTT.

This sequence joins TRBV4-1 and TRBJ1-2, with D perhaps matching TRBD1 (5 bases). Germline V gives CDR1 MGHRA, CDR2 YSYEKL. The ends were cut back, 0 bases at V and 2 bases at J, with 13 bases in the middle. The CDR3 is 16 amino acids. This CDR3 is CASSQEYGGANYGYTF. The CDR3 nucleotides read TGCGCCAGCAGCCAAGAGTACGGGGGTGCCAACTATGGCTACACCTTC.

The V call is TRBV28, the J call TRBJ2-7; D might be TRBD1 (5 bases). The CDR3 runs to 15 residues. The germline V and J ends were trimmed by 1 base and 5 bases, with 15 bases remaining between them. The germline gives CDR1 MDHEN, CDR2 SYDVKM. The CDR3 region is CASSLFIVAGNEQYF. In DNA form, the CDR3 reads TGTGCCAGCAGTTTATTTATTGTAGCAGGGAACGAGCAGTACTTC.

The chain couples TRBV11-2 to TRBJ2-7; D unclear. CDR1 SGHAT and CDR2 FQNNGV come from the germline V gene. V was cut by 2 bases and J by 5 bases, with 13 bases left in between. The CDR3 sequence is 14 residues long. The CDR3: CASSLILASDEQYF. The CDR3 nucleotides read TGTGCCAGCAGCTTAATCTTAGCTTCCGACGAGCAGTACTTC. The entire variable domain, with the rest obtained from reference TRBV11-2 and TRBJ2-7, is as follows: EAGVAQSPRYKIIEKRQSVAFWCNPISGHATLYWYQQILGQGPKLLIQFQNNGVVDDSQLPKDRFSAERLKGVDSTLKIQPAKLEDSAVYLCASSLILASDEQYFGPGTRLTVT.

In its sample, this clone was seen once. V gene TRBV2 combines with J gene TRBJ2-1; 13 bases fit TRBD2. Germline CDR1 and CDR2: SNHLY and FYNNEI. V shed 7 bases, J shed 7 bases, and the junction held 7 bases outside the gene matches. This CDR3 is 15 amino acids long. This CDR3 reads CASTWTSGRYNEQFF. In DNA, the CDR3 is TGTGCCAGCACTTGGACTAGCGGGAGATATAATGAGCAGTTCTTC.

This clone was seen just once. The J gene is TRBJ2-5, the V gene TRBV4-1; TRBD1 agrees at 7 bases. Germline V lookup: CDR1 MGHRA, CDR2 YSYEKL. The CDR3 loop spans 15 amino acids. With V trimmed by 3 bases and J by 2 bases, 6 bases remained unmatched. CDR3 in amino acids: CASSQPDRAQETQYF. CDR3 DNA sequence: TGCGCCAGCAGCCAGCCTGACAGGGCACAAGAGACCCAGTACTTC.

The chain links TRBV11-2 to TRBJ2-7; tentatively, D is TRBD1 (5 bases). CDR3 size: 16 residues. Germline assignment: CDR1 SGHAT and CDR2 FQNNGV. Trimming pared 1 base from V and 0 bases from J, leaving 13 bases between. The CDR3 here is CASSLALGESSYEQYF. The DNA for the CDR3 is TGTGCCAGCAGCTTAGCCTTAGGGGAATCCTCCTACGAGCAGTACTTC.

This clone was observed a single time. The CDR3: CASSRTVTGELFF. CDR3 sequence (DNA): TGTGCCAGCAGTCGGACAGTCACCGGGGAGCTGTTTTTT. The chain employs TRBV9 and TRBJ2-2, with TRBD1 as a possible D gene (6 bases). The germline gives CDR1 SGDLS, CDR2 YYNGEE. V lost 5 bases, J lost 4 bases, and 9 bases lay in between. CDR3 length: 13 amino acids.

The V and J genes are TRBV9 and TRBJ1-4; no firm D call. V lost 3 bases, J lost 10 bases, and 19 bases lay in between. Germline V lookup: CDR1 SGDLS, CDR2 YYNGEE. There are 15 residues in the CDR3. The chain's CDR3 is CASSATGSQGGKLFF. CDR3 DNA: TGTGCCAGCAGCGCTACCGGGAGTCAAGGCGGAAAACTGTTTTTT.

V and J are TRBV18 and TRBJ2-7; 9 positions match TRBD2. Per germline, CDR1 KGHSH and CDR2 LQKENI. Trimming at V came to 1 base and at J to 3 bases, leaving 1 base not matched to a gene. The CDR3 runs 14 residues. The CDR3 DNA reads as TGTGCCAGCTCACCACGAGCGGGGGGCTACGAGCAGTACTTC. This translates into CASSPRAGGYEQYF.

The gene calls are TRBV5-1 and TRBJ2-1, with 12 bases that match TRBD1. The J segment lost 9 bases and the V segment lost 0 bases, leaving 7 bases of the junction unmatched. In germline, CDR1 is SGHRS, CDR2 YFSETQ. CDR3 length: 16 amino acids. CDR3 nucleotide sequence: TGCGCCAGCAGCTTGGGGGGGGGACAGGGGGCCGGTGAGCAGTTCTTC. Protein product: CASSLGGGQGAGEQFF.

The chain is built from TRBV11-3 and TRBJ2-5; 7 bases fit TRBD2. This CDR3 comprises 12 residues. The V segment lost 6 bases and the J segment 4 bases; nucleotides outside the gene matches: 2. Germline V gives CDR1 SGHNT, CDR2 YENEEA. The CDR3 DNA follows: TGTGCCAGCAGGGGGAGGGGAGAGACCCAGTACTTC. Translating it yields CASRGRGETQYF.